One sample yielded the 31 T cell receptor beta chains listed below, sequenced in a study of technical replicates of blood from a few donors. Measured with immunoSEQ multiplex PCR; TCRdb has only the in-frame clones, and not every one. Of about 88,000 clones listed, 92% are singletons. The sequenced sample consisted of T cells isolated from PBMCs. All receptors come from a human donor in good health.

The chain couples TRBV5-4 to TRBJ2-3; TRBD2 matches at 7 bases. The germline V gene has CDR1 SGHNT and CDR2 YYREEE (reference sequence). Losses at the gene ends were 0 bases for V and 0 bases for J; bases not matched to a gene: 1. The CDR3 has 15 amino acids. Written as DNA, the CDR3 is TGTGCCAGCAGCTTGGGAGCGGGGAGCACAGATACGCAGTATTTT. Residues: CASSLGAGSTDTQYF.

The rearrangement links TRBV29-1 to TRBJ1-1; 7 positions match TRBD1. Germline trimming cut 7 bases from V and 3 bases from J; bases unmatched to any gene: 5. Per the germline V gene, CDR1 is SQVTM and CDR2 is ANQGSEA. The CDR3 is made up of 12 amino acids. CDR3 nucleotides: TGCAGCGGCGGGACAGTTGACACTGAAGCTTTCTTT. Its translation: CSGGTVDTEAFF.

The chain joins TRBV5-6 to TRBJ2-7; D may be TRBD1 (8 bases). From germline, CDR1 is SGHDT and CDR2 YYEEEE. V lost 5 bases, J lost 6 bases, and 21 bases lay in between. This CDR3 spans 15 amino acids. In DNA, the CDR3 is TGTGCCAGCAGTCACACGACAGGGGAGGGCGGCGAGCAGTACTTC. Translation gives CASSHTTGEGGEQYF.

V and J are TRBV28 and TRBJ1-5, with D perhaps matching TRBD1 (6 bases). This CDR3 is built from 18 residues. Germline values: CDR1 MDHEN, CDR2 SYDVKM. V was trimmed by 6 bases and J by 2 bases, leaving 23 bases between them. The CDR3 bases are TGTGCCAGCAGCAGCTGGGACATGGGCTTGAATGGCAATCAGCCCCAGCATTTT. Translation: CASSSWDMGLNGNQPQHF.

V usage is TRBV4-1 and J usage is TRBJ2-7, with 9 bases fitting TRBD1. There are 16 residues in the CDR3. In germline, CDR1 is MGHRA, CDR2 YSYEKL. V trimming: 0 bases; J trimming: 3 bases; junction bases outside the gene matches: 6. CDR3 in amino acids: CASSQDGTGKVYEQYF. The CDR3 nucleotides read TGCGCCAGCAGCCAAGACGGGACAGGGAAAGTCTACGAGCAGTACTTC.

J is TRBJ1-6 and V is TRBV7-2; possibly TRBD1 for D (6 bases). Germline V gene lookup returns CDR1 SGHTA and CDR2 FQGNSA. The CDR3 has 18 amino acids. V was clipped by 2 bases and J by 0 bases, with 14 bases between them. The CDR3 loop reads CASSLFTGSNSYNSPLHF. The CDR3 DNA is TGTGCCAGCAGCTTATTCACAGGGTCAAACTCCTATAATTCACCCCTCCACTTT.

The chain uses TRBV7-7 and TRBJ2-1; no clear D gene. The germline V gene has CDR1 SSHAT and CDR2 FNYEAQ (reference sequence). The CDR3 totals 15 residues. Trimming took off 5 bases at V and 0 bases at J, with 11 bases between the two ends. The CDR3 bases are TGTGCCAGCAGCGGTGGAACAGTCTCCTACAATGAGCAGTTCTTC. Protein sequence: CASSGGTVSYNEQFF.

This rearrangement joins TRBV11-2 to TRBJ2-1; 9 nucleotides agree with TRBD2. V dropped 8 bases and J dropped 9; count of bases not matched to a gene: 5. Germline-derived CDR1 and CDR2 are SGHAT and FQNNGV. The CDR3 loop spans 12 amino acids. The chain's CDR3 is CASGTSRAEQFF. The CDR3 DNA follows: TGTGCCAGCGGGACTAGCAGGGCTGAGCAGTTCTTC.

This rearrangement joins TRBV7-9 to TRBJ1-1; no clear D. With 5 bases removed from V and 6 bases from J, the gap between germline ends came to 10 bases. CDR1 and CDR2 from the germline V gene are SEHNR and FQNEAQ (reference sequence). The CDR3 has 12 residues. CDR3 DNA: TGTGCCAGCAGCGCTGGGAGGGCTGAAGCTTTCTTT. It translates to CASSAGRAEAFF.

This chain uses TRBV28 with TRBJ1-2; 9 bases align to TRBD1. J lost 8 bases, V lost 7 bases, and 8 bases had no gene match. Germline V gene lookup returns CDR1 MDHEN and CDR2 SYDVKM. This CDR3 spans 13 amino acids. This CDR3 reads CASTWRDRVGYTF. CDR3 DNA sequence: TGTGCCAGCACTTGGAGGGACAGGGTCGGCTACACCTTC.

The genes are TRBV5-5 and TRBJ1-4; the D is unclear. V lost 0 bases and J lost 4, with 7 bases in between. Germline V gene lookup returns CDR1 SGHKS and CDR2 YYEKEE (reference sequence). There are 14 residues in the CDR3. The CDR3 DNA follows: TGTGCCAGCAGCTTGGACAGCCTTAATGAAAAACTGTTTTTT. This translates into CASSLDSLNEKLFF.

V and J are TRBV4-1 and TRBJ2-7; the D gene is possibly TRBD1 (5 bases). V lost 1 base and J lost 5, with 15 bases in between. Germline V gene lookup returns CDR1 MGHRA and CDR2 YSYEKL. The CDR3 totals 15 residues. The CDR3 sequence: CASSQGRPGLDEQYF. The CDR3 DNA follows: TGCGCCAGCAGCCAAGGTCGTCCAGGGCTGGACGAGCAGTACTTC.

The rearrangement links TRBV5-4 to TRBJ2-6, with TRBD1 matching 7 bases. CDR1 and CDR2 (germline): SGHNT, YYREEE (reference sequence). CDR3 length: 15 amino acids. V shed 5 bases and J 0 bases; nucleotides not matched to a gene: 2. The CDR3 protein is CASSRQGSGANVLTF. The CDR3 DNA follows: TGTGCCAGCAGTCGACAGGGCTCTGGGGCCAACGTCCTGACTTTC.

V usage is TRBV4-2 and J usage is TRBJ2-3, with D possibly being TRBD1 (5 bases). The germline CDR1 and CDR2 sequences are LGHNA and YNFKEQ. Between the trimmed V and J ends, which lost 4 bases and 5 bases, there was a span of 19 bases. The CDR3 contains 16 residues. The DNA of the CDR3 is TGTGCCAGCAGCCCCCATTCCAGGGTATCTGGAGATACGCAGTATTTT. Protein product: CASSPHSRVSGDTQYF.

The chain is built from TRBV25-1 and TRBJ2-1, with a possible D match to TRBD1 (5 bases). Trimming left V 0 bases short and J 4 bases short, with 10 bases between. Per the germline V gene, CDR1 is MGHDK and CDR2 is SYGVNS. The CDR3 has 15 amino acids. CDR3 loop: CASSEYRPGYNEQFF. CDR3 nucleotides: TGTGCCAGCAGTGAATATAGGCCAGGGTACAATGAGCAGTTCTTC.

The chain combines TRBV18 with TRBJ1-5, with TRBD1 as a possible D gene (6 bases). The V end was cut by 6 bases, the J end by 3 bases, with 15 bases between. The CDR3 has 15 amino acids. The germline V gene encodes CDR1 KGHSH and CDR2 LQKENI. The CDR3 coding sequence is TGTGCCAGCTCCCTTCAGGCAGGGGTCAATCAGCCCCAGCATTTT. Translation: CASSLQAGVNQPQHF.

This clone turned up a few times. The CDR3 reads CASKPHPESEAFF. The CDR3 bases are TGTGCCAGCAAACCCCATCCAGAATCAGAAGCTTTCTTT. The chain links TRBV5-6 to TRBJ1-1; no firm D call. V gave up 6 bases and J gave up 8 bases, with 17 bases separating them. There are 13 residues in the CDR3. In germline, CDR1 is SGHDT, CDR2 YYEEEE.

V gene TRBV6-6 combines with J gene TRBJ2-3; D possibly corresponds to TRBD1 (6 bases). The germline V gene has CDR1 MNHNY and CDR2 SVGAGI (reference sequence). The CDR3 has 14 residues. V dropped 4 bases and J dropped 2 bases, with 10 bases sitting between them. The DNA of the CDR3 is TGTGCCAGCAGTTTGGGGGCGTACACAGATACGCAGTATTTT. Protein sequence: CASSLGAYTDTQYF.

The chain couples TRBV27 to TRBJ2-7, with 10 bases identical to TRBD1. Germline V gene sequence: CDR1 MNHEY, CDR2 SMNVEV (reference sequence). CDR3 length: 15 amino acids. Trimming removed 2 bases from V and 7 bases from J; junction bases left unmatched: 8. Written as DNA, the CDR3 is TGTGCCAGCAGTTTAACCCCGGGACAGGGGCGGGAGCAGTACTTC. This sequence encodes CASSLTPGQGREQYF.

The chain links TRBV9 to TRBJ2-1; D may be TRBD2 (6 bases). In germline, CDR1 is SGDLS, CDR2 YYNGEE. The CDR3 covers 16 residues. V was clipped by 0 bases and J by 3 bases, with 13 bases between them. The chain's CDR3 is CASSVGGRTYYNEQFF. The CDR3 DNA sequence: TGTGCCAGCAGCGTAGGAGGGAGGACCTACTACAATGAGCAGTTCTTC.

In this sample, this clone turned up once. This rearrangement joins TRBV4-1 to TRBJ2-1, with TRBD2 matching over 7 bases. The V gene end was trimmed by 4 bases and the J gene end by 0 bases; junction bases not matched to a gene: 9. Germline-derived CDR1 and CDR2 are MGHRA and YSYEKL. The CDR3 covers 17 residues. In nucleotides, the CDR3 is TGCGCCAGCAGCCCAGGGAGGGCGATCAGCTCCTACAATGAGCAGTTCTTC. As protein: CASSPGRAISSYNEQFF.

A note on this clone: A read error is possible here, since a much larger clone lies one base away. This chain links TRBV6-5 with TRBJ1-1; perhaps TRBD1 as D (6 bases). Germline V gene lookup returns CDR1 MNHEY and CDR2 SVGAGI. The ends were cut back, 5 bases at V and 1 base at J, with 8 bases in the middle. The CDR3 has 13 residues. The CDR3 nucleotides are TGTGCCAGCAGTCTGGGACAGAACACTGAAGCTTTCTTT. It translates to CASSLGQNTEAFF.

The CDR3 coding sequence is TGTGCCAGCAGCTTAGCGAGCCCCTATAATTCACCCCTCCACTTT. It is translated as CASSLASPYNSPLHF. The rearrangement links TRBV7-9 to TRBJ1-6; no firm D call. Looked up from germline, CDR1 is SEHNR and CDR2 is FQNEAQ (reference sequence). There are 15 residues in the CDR3. V was trimmed by 0 bases and J by 2 bases, leaving 5 bases between them.

The chain employs TRBV10-2 and TRBJ2-1; D remains unclear. The germline V gene encodes CDR1 WSHSY and CDR2 SAAADI. CDR3 length: 12 residues. Deletions cut 3 bases from V and 9 bases from J, with 9 bases between. CDR3 in amino acids: CASSELRGEQFF. The CDR3 DNA reads as TGCGCCAGCAGTGAACTTAGAGGTGAGCAGTTCTTC.

This clone was observed a handful of times. The chain uses TRBV30 and TRBJ1-1, with TRBD1 matching 10 bases. V gave up 2 bases and J gave up 5 bases; unmatched junction bases: 8. Germline lookup yields CDR1 GTSNPN and CDR2 SVGIG (reference sequence). The CDR3 covers 15 residues. The CDR3 here is CAWSSGTGVRTEAFF. The CDR3 DNA is TGTGCCTGGAGTTCAGGGACAGGGGTTCGGACTGAAGCTTTCTTT.

V gene TRBV15 combines with J gene TRBJ2-7, with a weak D call TRBD1 (6 bases). CDR3 length equals 16 residues. The V gene's germline CDR1 is LNHNV and CDR2 YYDKDF (reference sequence). Between the trimmed V and J ends, which lost 0 bases and 3 bases, there was a span of 15 bases. In DNA form, the CDR3 reads TGTGCCACCAGCAGAGACCGGACAGCTATTCTCTACGAGCAGTACTTC. Protein product: CATSRDRTAILYEQYF.

The chain combines TRBV27 with TRBJ2-7; perhaps TRBD2 as D (6 bases). Looked up from germline, CDR1 is MNHEY and CDR2 is SMNVEV (reference sequence). CDR3 size: 12 residues. Trimming shortened V by 7 bases and J by 2 bases, and 9 bases separated the two germline ends. The CDR3 bases are TGTGCCAGCATGGGGGGAACCTACGAGCAGTACTTC. It translates to CASMGGTYEQYF.

There are a few counts of this clone. The V gene is TRBV30, the J gene TRBJ1-2; D might be TRBD1 (5 bases). The CDR3 runs to 13 residues. The V gene lost 0 bases and the J gene lost 7 bases, with 12 bases spanning the gap. Germline CDR1 GTSNPN, CDR2 SVGIG (reference sequence). This chain's CDR3 is CAWSVGQGSGYTF. The CDR3 nucleotides are TGTGCCTGGAGTGTGGGCCAGGGTTCTGGCTACACCTTC.

The chain recombines TRBV18 with TRBJ2-1; D gene unclear. The CDR3 is made up of 16 amino acids. Trimming removed 0 bases at V and 0 bases at J, with 9 bases between. Per germline, CDR1 KGHSH and CDR2 LQKENI. CDR3 region: CASSPPSPSSYNEQFF. CDR3 in DNA: TGTGCCAGCTCACCACCGTCTCCGAGCTCCTACAATGAGCAGTTCTTC.

The chain couples TRBV10-3 to TRBJ2-7; 10 nucleotides match TRBD2. This CDR3 region has 16 residues. CDR1 and CDR2 from the germline V gene are ENHRY and SYGVKD. Trimming cost V 3 bases and J 5 bases; bases outside gene matches: 10. The CDR3 nucleotides read TGTGCCATCAGTGAATCTAAGGCTAGCGGGAGAAACGAGCAGTACTTC. Amino acids: CAISESKASGRNEQYF.

The CDR3 DNA reads TGTGCCAGCAGCCAAGATTTCGGTGACAGAGTCTCCTACGAGCAGTACTTC. Protein product: CASSQDFGDRVSYEQYF. J is TRBJ2-7 and V is TRBV4-2; TRBD1 is a possible D gene (5 bases). Germline V lookup: CDR1 LGHNA, CDR2 YNFKEQ. Trimming took off 0 bases at V and 0 bases at J, with 15 bases between the two ends. The CDR3 covers 17 residues.